The 14 T cell receptor beta chains reported below all come from one sample, sequenced in a study of shared clonotypes between healthy human individuals. Some clones are missing from TCRdb's copy, which holds only in-frame ones; the method was immunoSEQ multiplex PCR. Of some 2,100,000 clones listed, under 95% are singletons. Positively selected for CCR7, the CD45RO-negative cells used as naive CD8 cells excluded terminally differentiated effector memory CD45RA+ cells. Sequenced sample: naive CD8+ T cells from PBMCs. Receptors originate from a young man in good health. Some clones in this sample may be carry-over from other donors' samples.

This clone showed up just once. This rearrangement joins TRBV7-9 to TRBJ2-1; D gene uncertain. Trimming pared 4 bases from V and 9 bases from J, leaving 13 bases between. The CDR3 length is 13 residues. Germline V gene sequence: CDR1 SEHNR, CDR2 FQNEAQ (reference sequence). The CDR3 spells CASSSTRVGEQFF. CDR3 sequence (DNA): TGTGCCAGCAGCTCGACCCGGGTCGGTGAGCAGTTCTTC. Combining the CDR3 with reference TRBV7-9 and TRBJ2-1 gives the whole variable domain DTGVSQNPRHKITKRGQNVTFRCDPISEHNRLYWYRQTLGQGPEFLTYFQNEAQLEKSRLLSDRFSAERPKGSFSTLEIQRTEQGDSAMYLCASSSTRVGEQFFGPGTRLTVL.

This clone was seen just once. The rearrangement links TRBV6-1 to TRBJ1-3; D is unclear. Germline assignment: CDR1 MNHNS and CDR2 SASEGT. This CDR3 spans 15 amino acids. V was cut by 7 bases and J by 0 bases, with 13 bases left in between. CDR3 nucleotides: TGTGCCAGCACACGGTTCAGAGACTCTGGAAACACCATATATTTT. Encoded protein: CASTRFRDSGNTIYF.

This chain joins TRBV2 and TRBJ2-3, with 7 bases aligning to TRBD2. The ends lost 5 bases at V and 6 bases at J; junction bases unmatched: 14. CDR3 size: 16 residues. Looked up from germline, CDR1 is SNHLY and CDR2 is FYNNEI. The CDR3 DNA sequence: TGTGCCAGCAGTTCCCCTGTAGTGGGGGGGGAGGATACGCAGTATTTT. Its protein is CASSSPVVGGEDTQYF.

V gene TRBV28 combines with J gene TRBJ2-1; TRBD1 agrees at 8 bases. The junction had 9 bases not matched to a gene; V was cut back by 8 bases and J by 6 bases. The CDR3 totals 14 residues. Germline V gene sequence: CDR1 MDHEN, CDR2 SYDVKM. CDR3 DNA: TGTGCCAGCCTCCGTAGGACAGGGTTCAATGAGCAGTTCTTC. Protein sequence: CASLRRTGFNEQFF.

The rearrangement uses TRBV27 and TRBJ2-1; TRBD2 aligns across 8 bases. Germline assignment: CDR1 MNHEY and CDR2 SMNVEV (reference sequence). The V gene end was trimmed by 2 bases and the J gene end by 8 bases; junction bases not matched to a gene: 11. The CDR3 is made up of 16 amino acids. Here the CDR3 DNA reads TGTGCCAGCAGTTTAATCGGGAGGGACCGATTGGATGAGCAGTTCTTC. This gives the protein CASSLIGRDRLDEQFF.

This chain links TRBV6-1 with TRBJ2-7, with 9 bases aligning to TRBD2. This CDR3 comprises 18 residues. V shed 0 bases and J 2 bases; nucleotides not matched to a gene: 11. Germline lookup yields CDR1 MNHNS and CDR2 SASEGT. Here the CDR3 reads CASSEAPRGGRATYEQYF. In DNA form, the CDR3 reads TGTGCCAGCAGTGAAGCGCCGAGGGGCGGGAGGGCGACCTACGAGCAGTACTTC.

The rearrangement links TRBV14 to TRBJ2-2; 7 bases are a match to TRBD1. CDR3 length equals 14 residues. Germline-derived CDR1 and CDR2 are SGHDN and FVKESK. Trimming at V came to 4 bases and at J to 5 bases, leaving 4 bases not matched to a gene. The CDR3 is CASSPTGSTGELFF. The CDR3 nucleotides are TGTGCCAGCAGCCCGACAGGGTCTACCGGGGAGCTGTTTTTT.

This chain links TRBV27 with TRBJ1-1, with 11 bases lining up with TRBD1. Germline CDR1 MNHEY, CDR2 SMNVEV (reference sequence). The J segment lost 3 bases and the V segment lost 5 bases, leaving 11 bases of the junction unmatched. CDR3 size: 17 residues. CDR3 protein: CASSRTPLGQGDTEAFF. The CDR3 DNA follows: TGTGCCAGCAGTCGGACCCCGTTGGGACAGGGGGACACTGAAGCTTTCTTT.

This chain connects TRBV2 to TRBJ2-7, with 9 positions matching TRBD2. The V gene's germline CDR1 is SNHLY and CDR2 FYNNEI. V was clipped by 2 bases and J by 5 bases; unmatched bases: 4. The CDR3 has 14 residues. CDR3 amino acids: CASSESPSGNEQYF. CDR3 nucleotides: TGTGCCAGCAGTGAATCTCCTAGCGGGAACGAGCAGTACTTC.

As DNA, the CDR3 is TGCGCCAGCAGCGGCACAGGGAGCGGAGAGCAGTACTTC. It codes for CASSGTGSGEQYF. This chain uses TRBV5-1 with TRBJ2-7, with D possibly being TRBD1 (6 bases). V was cut by 4 bases and J by 7 bases, with 15 bases left in between. This CDR3 region has 13 residues. From germline, CDR1 is SGHRS and CDR2 YFSETQ.

This chain joins TRBV7-9 and TRBJ2-7, with D maybe TRBD2 (5 bases). This CDR3 is 13 amino acids long. Trimming cost V 5 bases and J 2 bases, with 10 bases left between them. Germline V CDR1 and CDR2: SEHNR, FQNEAQ (reference sequence). The CDR3 DNA follows: TGTGCCAGCAGCACGACTACCCCCTACGAGCAGTACTTC. It is translated as CASSTTTPYEQYF. Based on the CDR3 plus reference TRBV7-9 and TRBJ2-7, the full variable domain is DTGVSQNPRHKITKRGQNVTFRCDPISEHNRLYWYRQTLGQGPEFLTYFQNEAQLEKSRLLSDRFSAERPKGSFSTLEIQRTEQGDSAMYLCASSTTTPYEQYFGPGTRLTVT.

The V call is TRBV5-6, the J call TRBJ2-7; maybe TRBD2 (5 bases). V gave up 0 bases and J gave up 3 bases, with 13 bases separating them. CDR3 size: 15 residues. Germline-derived CDR1 and CDR2 are SGHDT and YYEEEE. The CDR3 loop reads CASSLASGFIYEQYF. The DNA of the CDR3 is TGTGCCAGCAGCTTGGCCTCGGGGTTTATCTACGAGCAGTACTTC.

V is TRBV11-2 and J is TRBJ2-5; D possibly corresponds to TRBD2 (5 bases). Looked up from germline, CDR1 is SGHAT and CDR2 is FQNNGV. Trimming shortened V by 5 bases and J by 2 bases, and 21 bases separated the two germline ends. The CDR3 is made up of 17 amino acids. CDR3 DNA: TGTGCCAGCAGCCCCGGGGAAACACGTGCACCTCAAGAGACCCAGTACTTC. It is translated as CASSPGETRAPQETQYF.

V gene TRBV6-1 combines with J gene TRBJ1-1; D is uncertain. Germline V gives CDR1 MNHNS, CDR2 SASEGT. The germline V and J ends were trimmed by 3 bases and 0 bases, with 8 bases remaining between them. There are 14 residues in the CDR3. For the CDR3, the DNA is TGTGCCAGCAGTGACGTCACCCTGAACACTGAAGCTTTCTTT. Translated, it gives CASSDVTLNTEAFF.